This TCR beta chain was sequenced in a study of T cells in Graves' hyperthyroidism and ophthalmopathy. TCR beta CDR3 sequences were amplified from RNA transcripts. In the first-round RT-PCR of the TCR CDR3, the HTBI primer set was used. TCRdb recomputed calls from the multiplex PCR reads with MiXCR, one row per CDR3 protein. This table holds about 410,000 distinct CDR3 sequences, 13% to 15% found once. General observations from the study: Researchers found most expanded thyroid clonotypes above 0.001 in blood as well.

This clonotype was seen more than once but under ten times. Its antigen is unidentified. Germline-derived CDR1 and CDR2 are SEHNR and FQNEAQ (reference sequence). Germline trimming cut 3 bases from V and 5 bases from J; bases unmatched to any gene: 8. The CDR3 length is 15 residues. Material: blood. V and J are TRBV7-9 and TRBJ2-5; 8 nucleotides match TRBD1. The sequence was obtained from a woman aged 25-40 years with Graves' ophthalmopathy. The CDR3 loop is CASSLPGGVLETQYF. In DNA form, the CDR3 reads TGTGCCAGCAGCTTGCCAGGGGGCGTCCTCGAGACCCAGTACTTC.